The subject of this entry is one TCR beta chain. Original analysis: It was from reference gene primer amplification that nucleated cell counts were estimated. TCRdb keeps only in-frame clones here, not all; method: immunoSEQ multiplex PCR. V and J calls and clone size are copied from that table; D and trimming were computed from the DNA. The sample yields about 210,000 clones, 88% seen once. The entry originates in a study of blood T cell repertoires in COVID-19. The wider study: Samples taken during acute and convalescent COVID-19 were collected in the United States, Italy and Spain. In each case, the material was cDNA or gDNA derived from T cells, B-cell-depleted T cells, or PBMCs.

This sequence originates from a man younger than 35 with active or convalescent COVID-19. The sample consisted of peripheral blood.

In DNA, the CDR3 is TGTGCCAGCACCTTACTTTTTTGGGCTAGCGGGAGGGGGGGCTTTAGAAATGAGCAGTTCTTC. It specifies CASTLLFWASGRGGFRNEQFF. The rearrangement uses TRBV6-8 and TRBJ2-1; 12 nucleotides line up with TRBD2. Per germline, CDR1 MNHGY and CDR2 SAAAGT. This CDR3 contains 21 residues. Trimming at V came to 7 bases and at J to 7 bases, leaving 26 bases not matched to a gene.